This T cell receptor beta chain was recovered during a study of control samples from healthy donors and cancer patients (TCRdb year 2020). CDR1 SGDLS and CDR2 YYNGEE were looked up in the germline V gene. Here V drops 2 bases and J drops 2 bases, and the junction holds 7 bases not matched to any gene. From the cysteine through the phenylalanine, the CDR3 covers 16 amino acids. Left in the record is the CDR3 DNA by itself, 48 bases read in frame from the first base. Receptor amplification or capture employed the immunoSEQ multiplex PCR assay. TCRdb carries this immuneACCESS record with in-frame sequences only. Its versions omit some clonotypes, under half of them owing to an unresolved V gene in the studies checked, with the rest unexplained. The table for this sample lists 40,000 to 50,000 clones; roughly 80% of them were counted only once. The top ten clones comprise about 45% of the sample. In regard to this clone: Its target antigen remains unknown. Per-nucleotide qualities are absent, and no much larger clonotype sits a single base away.

The sequence came from a man aged 60 to 75 in good health. Sequences were obtained from blood. The sequence links TRBV9 to TRBJ2-3; 8 bases in the middle match TRBD1. DNA sequence: TGTGCCAGCAGCGTTTCCGGACAGGGTTACACAGATACGCAGTATTTT. This is translated as CASSVSGQGYTDTQYF.